A selection of T cell receptor beta chains follows, all from one sample in a study of blood T cell repertoires in COVID-19. TCRdb keeps only in-frame clones here, not all; method: immunoSEQ multiplex PCR. Of 90,000 to 120,000 clones in the sample, 80% to 90% were seen once. Sequences were obtained from peripheral blood. The receptors derive from a human donor in a cohort sampled during active COVID-19. The CDR3 runs from the conserved cysteine through the conserved F or W. Each record gives: D gene, V gene, J gene, CDR3 protein, CDR3 DNA. D genes are given only for firm matches.

D gene: .
V gene: TRBV18
J gene: TRBJ2-2
CDR3 protein: CASSPGQGTGELFF
CDR3 DNA: TGTGCCAGCTCACCAGGCCAGGGGACCGGGGAGCTGTTTTTT

D gene: TRBD2
V gene: TRBV4-1
J gene: TRBJ2-1
CDR3 protein: CASSQDASGTYNEQFF
CDR3 DNA: TGCGCCAGCAGCCAAGACGCTAGCGGGACGTACAATGAGCAGTTCTTC

D gene: TRBD1
V gene: TRBV18
J gene: TRBJ1-2
CDR3 protein: CASSPGTGPNYGYTF
CDR3 DNA: TGTGCCAGCTCACCCGGGACAGGGCCTAACTATGGCTACACCTTC

D gene: .
V gene: TRBV5-1
J gene: TRBJ2-1
CDR3 protein: CASSLGGYQGSYNEQFF
CDR3 DNA: TGCGCCAGCAGCTTGGGAGGGTACCAGGGGTCCTACAATGAGCAGTTCTTC

D gene: TRBD1
V gene: TRBV7-8
J gene: TRBJ1-4
CDR3 protein: CASSLTDRNRGKLFF
CDR3 DNA: TGTGCCAGCAGCTTAACGGACAGGAATAGGGGAAAACTGTTTTTT

D gene: .
V gene: TRBV5-1
J gene: TRBJ1-2
CDR3 protein: CASSLDRGYTF
CDR3 DNA: TGCGCCAGCAGCTTGGATCGTGGCTACACCTTC

D gene: .
V gene: TRBV10-1
J gene: TRBJ2-1
CDR3 protein: CASSVGSGQFNNEQFF
CDR3 DNA: TGCGCCAGCAGTGTCGGGAGTGGGCAATTTAACAATGAGCAGTTCTTC

D gene: TRBD2
V gene: TRBV6-5
J gene: TRBJ2-7
CDR3 protein: CAVQAGANSYEQYF
CDR3 DNA: TGTGCCGTCCAAGCGGGGGCAAACTCCTACGAGCAGTACTTC

D gene: TRBD2
V gene: TRBV10-3
J gene: TRBJ2-5
CDR3 protein: CAISDTSGEETQYF
CDR3 DNA: TGTGCCATCAGTGATACTAGCGGGGAAGAGACCCAGTACTTC

D gene: TRBD1
V gene: TRBV16
J gene: TRBJ1-5
CDR3 protein: CASSPYAGGVSNQPQHF
CDR3 DNA: TGTGCCAGCAGCCCTTACGCAGGGGGTGTGAGCAATCAGCCCCAGCATTTT

D gene: TRBD1
V gene: TRBV19
J gene: TRBJ2-7
CDR3 protein: CASRPNRGQGEQYF
CDR3 DNA: TGTGCCAGTAGACCTAACAGGGGGCAAGGGGAGCAGTACTTC